This TCR beta chain was observed in a study of beta chain features in type 1 diabetes (dated by TCRdb to 2016 to 2018). For the study in its entirety: Patients and healthy donors did not differ in mean age, gender distribution, total cell number or subset yield. A total of about 110,000,000 sorted cells were examined across all samples, and a strong correlation was observed between cell number per subset and RNA yield. In the study, recently diagnosed type 1 diabetes patients and matched healthy donors were compared on the TCRB repertoires of their sorted circulating CD4+ T cell subsets. Regulatory and stem cell-like memory subsets were isolated from only 8 patients and 8 healthy donors, whereas naive and central memory subsets came from all 28 donors. The study at large found these results: At VDJ recombination sites, type 1 diabetes patients had fewer insertions and more deleted nucleotides, which implies abnormalities in thymic rearrangement. Type 1 diabetes patients showed a moderate but significant shortening of TCRB CDR3 length in all four CD4+ subsets. Because cDNA rather than genomic DNA was sequenced, highly expressing activated cells could have been over-represented, although no difference in activation and CD3 levels was found between groups. Because small numbers of individuals were included in the HLA sub-analyses, any influence of HLA type on TCRB rearrangement was left unresolved. Shorter templates might be favored by PCR, yet because patient and control samples were amplified and corrected together, any such skew would affect both groups equally. The naive, central memory and regulatory TCRB repertoires appeared to resemble one another more closely among patients than among healthy donors.

From each donor, a single peripheral blood sample of 95 to 150 mL on average was drawn into heparinised tubes. A BD FACSAria II was used to sort naive, central memory, regulatory and stem cell-like memory CD4+ T cells with a panel that included CD45RO, CCR7, CD25, CD127, CD95 and CD27. Every sorted population had a purity above 95%. Right away, PBMCs were isolated by Lymphoprep density gradient centrifugation and were stained directly, with no culture step. Samples were stained and sorted in pairs, with one healthy donor and one patient per experiment, so that batch effects were minimized. The CDR3 holds 13 amino acids from the cysteine to the phenylalanine. Only the CDR3 portion is preserved as DNA: 39 bases, with reading frame beginning at the first base. V loses 4 bases at its end and J loses 4 bases; junction bases beyond the gene matches: 2. Per the germline V gene, MDHEN is the CDR1 and SYDVKM is the CDR2.

The entire isolated RNA was reverse transcribed using the High Capacity cDNA Reverse Transcription Kit, and thus expressed TCRB transcripts were sequenced. Deep immunoSEQ sequencing was applied to naive, central memory and regulatory T cell samples, giving an average of approximately 3.8 million total reads per sample. Sorted cells were lysed in RLT buffer, and RNA was extracted using DNase-treated RNeasy Micro or Mini kits according to cell number. Each cell subset was processed on its own to prevent cross-contamination, while patient and healthy donor samples were processed together. TCRB sequences were amplified from cDNA with the immunoSEQ multiplex PCR, producing 87-bp fragments spanning the CDR3 region. The amplicons were sequenced using the Illumina HiSeq platform. In the source study's methods: Synthetic template baselines were used to correct PCR bias computationally, reads within Hamming distance 2 were collapsed together, and singletons that could not be merged were discarded. By aligning reads against IMGT, V, D and J genes, CDR3 length, and insertions or deletions at six rearrangement sites were assigned. Within each subset, clonotype counts were normalized to sorted cell number, after which true diversity and Gini coefficients were computed with the tcR R package. The overlap coefficient, calculated on TCRB nucleotide sequences, was used to measure repertoire sharing. Out-of-frame TCRB sequences from naive cells were analyzed as a proxy for the pre-selection repertoire. Not all clones reach the TCRdb copy of this immuneACCESS table, which keeps in-frame sequences only. Checked studies attribute under half of the gap to unresolved V genes and leave the rest unexplained. From that table come the V and J calls and clone size; the DNA was used to work out D and trimming. This sample comprises 300,000 to 450,000 clones, roughly 12% of them detected only once. The leading ten clones occupy under 0.02% of the sample.

The table lists this clone with a few counts. Which antigen it targets is not known. No base-level quality is on record; no much larger clone is a single base apart. Rearrangement joined TRBV28 to TRBJ1-2, and 8 bases in between align with TRBD1. The sequencing sample was made of naive CD4+ T cells from blood. The sample's cell subset or site label is to be understood as: true naive CD4+ T cells. This sequence was found in a man younger than 35 in good health. The CDR3 loop reads CASSWDRLYGYTF. The DNA is as follows: TGTGCCAGCAGTTGGGACAGGCTCTATGGCTACACCTTC.